The 5 T cell receptor beta chains listed next were all sequenced from one sample in a study of blood T cell repertoires in COVID-19. The protocol was immunoSEQ multiplex PCR, while the TCRdb copy is restricted to in-frame clones and leaves out a portion. The sample contains 120,000 to 150,000 clones, around 87% of which appear only once. The sample was PBMCs or T cells enriched from blood (not recorded which). The receptors shown here come from a woman aged 25 to 39 with acute COVID-19.

V usage is TRBV4-3 and J usage is TRBJ1-3; tentatively, D is TRBD1 (6 bases). Germline V lookup: CDR1 LGHNA, CDR2 YSLEER. The ends were cut back, 5 bases at V and 4 bases at J, with 15 bases in the middle. The CDR3 loop spans 15 amino acids. The CDR3 bases are TGCGCCAGCAGCGCTACAGGGACGACCGGAAACACCATATATTTT. Its translation is CASSATGTTGNTIYF.

The rearrangement uses TRBV4-3 and TRBJ2-2; D call uncertain. The ends were cut back, 1 base at V and 1 base at J, with 10 bases in the middle. CDR3 length equals 16 residues. CDR1 and CDR2 from the germline V gene are LGHNA and YSLEER. The CDR3 loop is CASSQARQENTGELFF. The CDR3 DNA is TGCGCCAGCAGCCAAGCACGACAAGAGAACACCGGGGAGCTGTTTTTT.

This sequence joins TRBV29-1 and TRBJ2-7; TRBD1 aligns across 7 bases. V shed 6 bases, J shed 2 bases, and the junction held 4 bases outside the gene matches. The V gene's germline CDR1 is SQVTM and CDR2 ANQGSEA. CDR3 size: 12 residues. CDR3 in amino acids: CSVRDRPYEQYF. The CDR3 nucleotides are TGCAGCGTCCGGGACAGACCCTACGAGCAGTACTTC.

The chain combines TRBV13 with TRBJ2-7, with TRBD2 as a possible D gene (5 bases). The CDR3 has 14 amino acids. V lost 1 base and J 1 base, leaving 8 bases between the germline ends. CDR1 PRHDT and CDR2 FYEKMQ come from the germline V gene (reference sequence). CDR3: CASSLARGSYEQYF. CDR3 nucleotide sequence: TGTGCCAGCAGCTTAGCTCGGGGATCCTACGAGCAGTACTTC.

This clone was detected a few times. The rearrangement joins TRBV6-6 to TRBJ2-4; 15 bases agree with TRBD2. V shed 5 bases, J shed 1 base, and the junction held 3 bases outside the gene matches. The CDR3 contains 17 residues. Germline values: CDR1 MNHNY, CDR2 SVGAGI (reference sequence). The DNA for the CDR3 is TGTGCCAGCAGTCCCGGGACTAGCGGGAGGGCCAAAAACATTCAGTACTTC. Protein sequence: CASSPGTSGRAKNIQYF.